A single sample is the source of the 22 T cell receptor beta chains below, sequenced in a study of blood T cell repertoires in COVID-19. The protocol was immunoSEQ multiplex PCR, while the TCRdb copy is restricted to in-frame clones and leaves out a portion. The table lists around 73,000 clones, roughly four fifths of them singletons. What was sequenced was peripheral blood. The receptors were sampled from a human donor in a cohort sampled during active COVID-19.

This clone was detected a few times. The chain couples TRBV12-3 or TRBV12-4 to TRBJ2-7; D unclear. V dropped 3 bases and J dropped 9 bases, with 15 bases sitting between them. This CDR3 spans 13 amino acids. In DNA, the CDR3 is TGTGCCAGCAGTTTTGAGAGGAATGGTGCGCAGTACTTC. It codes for CASSFERNGAQYF.

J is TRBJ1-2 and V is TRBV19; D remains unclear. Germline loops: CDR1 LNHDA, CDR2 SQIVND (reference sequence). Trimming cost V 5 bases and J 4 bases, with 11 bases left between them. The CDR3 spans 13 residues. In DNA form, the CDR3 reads TGTGCCAGTAGTCGGTCCGGAGTCTATGGCTACACCTTC. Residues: CASSRSGVYGYTF.

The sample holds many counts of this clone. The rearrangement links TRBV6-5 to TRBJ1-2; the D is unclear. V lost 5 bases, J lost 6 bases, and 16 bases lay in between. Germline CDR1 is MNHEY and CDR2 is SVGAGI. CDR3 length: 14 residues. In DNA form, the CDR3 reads TGTGCCAGCAGTCCGGAAGGTAGGACTCATGGCTACACCTTC. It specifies CASSPEGRTHGYTF.

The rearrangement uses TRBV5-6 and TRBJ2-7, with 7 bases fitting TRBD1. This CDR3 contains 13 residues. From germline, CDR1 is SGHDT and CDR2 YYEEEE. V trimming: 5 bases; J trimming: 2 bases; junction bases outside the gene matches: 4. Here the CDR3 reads CASSPGTAYEQYF. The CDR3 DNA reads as TGTGCCAGCAGTCCCGGGACAGCCTACGAGCAGTACTTC.

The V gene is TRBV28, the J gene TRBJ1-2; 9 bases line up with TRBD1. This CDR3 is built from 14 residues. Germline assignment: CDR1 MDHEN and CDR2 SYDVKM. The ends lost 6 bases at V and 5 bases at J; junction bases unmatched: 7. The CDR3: CASRLQGASYGYTF. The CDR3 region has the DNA TGTGCCAGCAGACTACAGGGGGCGAGTTATGGCTACACCTTC.

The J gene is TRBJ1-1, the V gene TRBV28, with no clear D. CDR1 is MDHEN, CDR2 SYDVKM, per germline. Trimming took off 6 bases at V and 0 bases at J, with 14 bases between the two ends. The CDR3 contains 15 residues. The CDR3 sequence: CASRTPQSMNTEAFF. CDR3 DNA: TGTGCCAGCAGGACTCCCCAAAGCATGAACACTGAAGCTTTCTTT.

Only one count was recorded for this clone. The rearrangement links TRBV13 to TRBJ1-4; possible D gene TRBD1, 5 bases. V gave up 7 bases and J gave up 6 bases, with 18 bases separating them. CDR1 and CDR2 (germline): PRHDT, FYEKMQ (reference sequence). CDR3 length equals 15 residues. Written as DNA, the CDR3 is TGTGCCAGCACTCCAAAACCGGACATCTATGAAAAACTGTTTTTT. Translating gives CASTPKPDIYEKLFF.

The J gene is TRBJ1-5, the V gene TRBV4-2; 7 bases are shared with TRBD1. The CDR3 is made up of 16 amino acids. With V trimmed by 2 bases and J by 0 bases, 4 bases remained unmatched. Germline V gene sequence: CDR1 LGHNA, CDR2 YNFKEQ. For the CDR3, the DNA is TGTGCCAGCAGCCAATCGGCAGGGGGTAGCAATCAGCCCCAGCATTTT. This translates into CASSQSAGGSNQPQHF.

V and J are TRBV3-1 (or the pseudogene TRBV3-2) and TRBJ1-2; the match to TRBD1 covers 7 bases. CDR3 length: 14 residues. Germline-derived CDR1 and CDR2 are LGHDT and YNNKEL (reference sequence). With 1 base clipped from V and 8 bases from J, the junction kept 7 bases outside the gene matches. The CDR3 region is CASSQGTGVRGYTF. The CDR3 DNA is TGTGCCAGCAGCCAAGGTACAGGGGTCAGAGGCTACACCTTC.

The CDR3 region has the DNA TGTGCCAGCAGCCAAGTAAGGGGGCCGTTTGGCTACACCTTC. Its translation: CASSQVRGPFGYTF. The rearrangement uses TRBV3-1 (or the pseudogene TRBV3-2) and TRBJ1-2; 7 bases map to TRBD1. Germline CDR1 is LGHDT and CDR2 is YNNKEL (reference sequence). V was pared by 1 base and J by 7 bases, with 6 bases of the junction left unmatched. This CDR3 spans 14 amino acids.

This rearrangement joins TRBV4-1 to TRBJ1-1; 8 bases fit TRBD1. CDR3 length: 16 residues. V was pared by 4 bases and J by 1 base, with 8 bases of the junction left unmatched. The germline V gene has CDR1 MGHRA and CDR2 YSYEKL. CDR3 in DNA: TGCGCCAGCAGCCCGCCTAGGGACAGGCCGAACACTGAAGCTTTCTTT. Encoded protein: CASSPPRDRPNTEAFF.

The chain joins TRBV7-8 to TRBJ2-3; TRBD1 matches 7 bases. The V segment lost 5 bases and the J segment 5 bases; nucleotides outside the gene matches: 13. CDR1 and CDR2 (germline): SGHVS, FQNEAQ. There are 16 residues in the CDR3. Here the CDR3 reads CASSKYRGAGGDTQYF. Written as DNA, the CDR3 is TGTGCCAGCAGCAAATACAGGGGCGCGGGTGGAGATACGCAGTATTTT. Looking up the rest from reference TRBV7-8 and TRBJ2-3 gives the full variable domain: GAGVSQSPRYKVAKRGQDVALRCDPISGHVSLFWYQQALGQGPEFLTYFQNEAQLDKSGLPSDRFFAERPEGSVSTLKIQRTQQEDSAVYLCASSKYRGAGGDTQYFGPGTRLTVL.

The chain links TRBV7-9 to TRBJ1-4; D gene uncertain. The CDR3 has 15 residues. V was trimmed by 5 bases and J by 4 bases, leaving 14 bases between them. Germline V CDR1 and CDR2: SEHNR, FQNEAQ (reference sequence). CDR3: CASSPGLGLNEKLFF. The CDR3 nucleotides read TGTGCCAGCAGCCCAGGCTTGGGCCTTAATGAAAAACTGTTTTTT. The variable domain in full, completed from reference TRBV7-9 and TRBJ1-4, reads DTGVSQNPRHKITKRGQNVTFRCDPISEHNRLYWYRQTLGQGPEFLTYFQNEAQLEKSRLLSDRFSAERPKGSFSTLEIQRTEQGDSAMYLCASSPGLGLNEKLFFGSGTQLSVL.

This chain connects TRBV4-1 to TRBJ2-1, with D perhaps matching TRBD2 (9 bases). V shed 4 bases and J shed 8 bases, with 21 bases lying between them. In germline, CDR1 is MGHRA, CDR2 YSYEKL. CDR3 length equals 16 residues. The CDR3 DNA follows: TGCGCCAGCAGCCCGAGACAGGGGTGGACTAGCGATGAGCAGTTCTTC. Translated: CASSPRQGWTSDEQFF.

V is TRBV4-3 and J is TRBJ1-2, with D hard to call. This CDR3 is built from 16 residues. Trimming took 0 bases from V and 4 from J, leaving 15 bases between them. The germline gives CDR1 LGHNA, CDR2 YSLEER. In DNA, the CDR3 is TGCGCCAGCAGCCAAGATTACCGAGGGATGGGCTATGGCTACACCTTC. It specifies CASSQDYRGMGYGYTF.

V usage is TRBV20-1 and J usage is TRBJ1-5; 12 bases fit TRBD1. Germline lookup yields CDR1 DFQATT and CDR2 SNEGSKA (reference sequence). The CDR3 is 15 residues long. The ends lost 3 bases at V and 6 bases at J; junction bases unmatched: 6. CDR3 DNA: TGCAGTGCTAGTAGAGGGACAGGGGGCGTTCAGCCCCAGCATTTT. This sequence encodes CSASRGTGGVQPQHF.

CDR3 sequence: CASRTPAGTVNTDTQYF. CDR3 coding DNA: TGTGCCAGCAGGACCCCAGCCGGGACTGTCAACACAGATACGCAGTATTTT. The chain joins TRBV28 to TRBJ2-3, with D perhaps matching TRBD2 (6 bases). The CDR3 extends over 17 amino acids. Per the germline V gene, CDR1 is MDHEN and CDR2 is SYDVKM. Trimming stripped 6 bases from V and 2 bases from J, with 21 bases between.

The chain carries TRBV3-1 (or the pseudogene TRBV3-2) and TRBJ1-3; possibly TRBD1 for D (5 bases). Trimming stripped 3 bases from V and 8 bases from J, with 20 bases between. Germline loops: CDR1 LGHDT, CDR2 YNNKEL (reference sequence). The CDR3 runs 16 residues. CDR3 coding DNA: TGTGCCAGCAGCCAGGACGCGGGGACGGCTCCTTACACCATATATTTT. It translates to CASSQDAGTAPYTIYF.

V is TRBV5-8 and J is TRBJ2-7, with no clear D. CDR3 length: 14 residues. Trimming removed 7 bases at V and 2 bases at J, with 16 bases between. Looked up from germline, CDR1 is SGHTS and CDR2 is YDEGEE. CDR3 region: CASWHSTDTYEQYF. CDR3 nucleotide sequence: TGTGCCAGCTGGCACTCGACTGATACCTACGAGCAGTACTTC.

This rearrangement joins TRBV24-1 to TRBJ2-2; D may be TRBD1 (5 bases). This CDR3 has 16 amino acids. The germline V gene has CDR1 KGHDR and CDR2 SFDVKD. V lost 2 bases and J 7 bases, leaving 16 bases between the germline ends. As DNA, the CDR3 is TGTGCCACCAGTGATTCTTTAGGGGCGCGTATCGGGGAGCTGTTTTTT. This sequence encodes CATSDSLGARIGELFF.

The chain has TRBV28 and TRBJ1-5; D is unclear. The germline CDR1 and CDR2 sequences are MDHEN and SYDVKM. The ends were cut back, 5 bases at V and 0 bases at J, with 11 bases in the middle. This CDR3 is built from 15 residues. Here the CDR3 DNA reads TGTGCCAGCAGTCTCACAGTTTATAGCAATCAGCCCCAGCATTTT. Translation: CASSLTVYSNQPQHF.

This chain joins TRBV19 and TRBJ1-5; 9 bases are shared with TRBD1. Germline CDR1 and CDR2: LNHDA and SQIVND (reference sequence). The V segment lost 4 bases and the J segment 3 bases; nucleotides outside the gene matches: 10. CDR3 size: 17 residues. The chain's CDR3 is CASSTTAGTGSNQPQHF. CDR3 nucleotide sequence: TGTGCCAGTAGTACCACTGCCGGGACAGGGTCCAATCAGCCCCAGCATTTT. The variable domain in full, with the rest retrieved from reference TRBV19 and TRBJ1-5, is DGGITQSPKYLFRKEGQNVTLSCEQNLNHDAMYWYRQDPGQGLRLIYYSQIVNDFQKGDIAEGYSVSREKKESFPLTVTSAQKNPTAFYLCASSTTAGTGSNQPQHFGDGTRLSIL.